This T cell receptor beta chain was recovered during a study of T cells in Graves' hyperthyroidism and ophthalmopathy. Study-level points and caveats: The authors' 13 V-J model separated ophthalmopathy from stable hyperthyroidism. Ophthalmopathy, which appeared later, was predicted by the model a median approximately six months before onset.

Germline V gene data show CDR1 as SGDLS and CDR2 as YYNGEE. The ends were cut back, 4 bases at V and 1 base at J, with 17 bases in the middle. The CDR3 runs to 16 residues. Using RNA transcripts as the source, TCR beta CDR3 regions were amplified. An initial round of RT-PCR targeting the TCR CDR3 relied on the HTBI primer set. From the multiplex PCR reads, TCRdb called clonotypes with MiXCR, one entry per CDR3 protein. Among nearly 600,000 distinct CDR3 sequences, approximately 15% were seen once, and the ten largest hold roughly 7.7%. This clonotype has just a few counts. What it binds is not known. V is TRBV9 and J is TRBJ2-5, with D possibly being TRBD2 (7 bases). The origin of this receptor is a woman aged 18-30 years with Graves' ophthalmopathy. The specimen sequenced was blood. The CDR3 reads CASSLGEGESQETQYF. As DNA, the CDR3 is TGTGCCAGCAGCCTTGGGGAGGGGGAGAGCCAAGAGACCCAGTACTTC.